Sequencing of this T cell receptor beta chain was carried out in a study of beta chain features in type 1 diabetes. Findings and limits, study-wide: People with Type 1 diabetes carried modestly yet significantly shorter TCRB CDR3s in all four CD4+ subsets. Individuals with type 1 diabetes displayed fewer insertions and more deletions at VDJ junctions. Compared to healthy donors, patients appeared to have naive, central memory and Treg TCRB repertoires that were more alike.

Purity above 95% was achieved in all sorted populations. Deletions cut 1 base from V and 6 bases from J, with 9 bases between. The CDR3 sequence is 14 residues long. In germline, CDR1 is SGHVS, CDR2 FQNEAQ. Details on this clone: Its target is not known.

Expressed TCRB transcripts were sequenced because the entire RNA isolate underwent reverse transcription. Measured with immunoSEQ multiplex PCR; TCRdb has only the in-frame clones, and not every one. The sample yields about 360,000 clones, over 10% seen once. The rearrangement uses TRBV7-8 and TRBJ2-2; D gene ambiguous. Sequencing was done on a sample of naive CD4+ T cells from blood. The source of this sequence is a man aged 18 to 29 in good health. CDR3 loop: CASSLVYRSGELFF. CDR3 in DNA: TGTGCCAGCAGCTTAGTCTATCGATCCGGGGAGCTGTTTTTT. The variable domain in full, with the rest retrieved from reference TRBV7-8 and TRBJ2-2, is GAGVSQSPRYKVAKRGQDVALRCDPISGHVSLFWYQQALGQGPEFLTYFQNEAQLDKSGLPSDRFFAERPEGSVSTLKIQRTQQEDSAVYLCASSLVYRSGELFFGEGSRLTVL.